Detailed here is one T cell receptor beta chain. The data originate from a study of shared clonotypes between healthy human individuals. In germline, CDR1 is SGDLS, CDR2 YYNGEE. The CDR3 runs to 16 residues. V lost 2 bases to trimming and J lost 4 bases; unmatched junction nucleotides: 8. The deep-level immunoSEQ assay was used. Sequenced by immunoSEQ multiplex PCR; TCRdb stores in-frame clones only, minus some. The sample lists over 2,000,000 clones; about 93% were seen once. CD8 cells regarded as naive lacked CD45RO, were positively chosen for CCR7, and omitted terminally differentiated effector memory CD45RA+ cells.

The specimen sequenced was naive CD8+ T cells from PBMCs. The TCR comes from a young man in good health. Some clones in this sample may be carry-over from other donors' samples. The chain is built from TRBV9 and TRBJ1-2; 10 nucleotides align to TRBD1. DNA of the CDR3: TGTGCCAGCAGCGTCCCCGGACAGGGGGACGTCTATGGCTACACCTTC. It yields the protein CASSVPGQGDVYGYTF.